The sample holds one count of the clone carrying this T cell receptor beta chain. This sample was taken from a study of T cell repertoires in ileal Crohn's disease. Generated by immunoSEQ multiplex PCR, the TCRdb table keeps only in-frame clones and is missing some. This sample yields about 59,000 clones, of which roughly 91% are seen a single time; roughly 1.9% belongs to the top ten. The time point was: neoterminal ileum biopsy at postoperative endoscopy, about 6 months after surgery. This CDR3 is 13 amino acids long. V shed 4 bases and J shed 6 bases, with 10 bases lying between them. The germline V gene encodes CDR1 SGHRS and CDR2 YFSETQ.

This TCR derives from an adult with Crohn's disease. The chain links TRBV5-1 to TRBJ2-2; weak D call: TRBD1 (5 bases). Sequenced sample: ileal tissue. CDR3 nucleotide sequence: TGCGCCAGCAGCGGCGACAGCCCCGGGGAGCTGTTTTTT. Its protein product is CASSGDSPGELFF. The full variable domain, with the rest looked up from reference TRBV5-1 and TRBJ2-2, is KAGVTQTPRYLIKTRGQQVTLSCSPISGHRSVSWYQQTPGQGLQFLFEYFSETQRNKGNFPGRFSGRQFSNSRSEMNVSTLELGDSALYLCASSGDSPGELFFGEGSRLTVL.